This TCR beta chain was captured by sequencing in a study of sequential checkpoint blockade in melanoma. Study details: Patients were randomized 1:1 to nivolumab-then-ipilimumab or ipilimumab-then-nivolumab first-line. Both treatment sequences were followed by maintenance nivolumab.

Assay used: immunoSEQ multiplex PCR; TCRdb lists only in-frame clones, some missing. The repertoire consists of 35,000 to 50,000 clones, with 86% occurring once and the leading ten covering approximately 12%. Treatment in this sample: randomized to nivolumab then ipilimumab (arm A) or the reverse (arm B). DNA-damaging chemotherapy had not been given to any patient beforehand. Live CD3+CD8+ CD19− CD56− cells were sorted from PBMCs. The sample consisted of CD8+ T cells sorted from blood (inferred from file names), taken from a patient given nivolumab and ipilimumab in sequence. This clonotype originated in a human donor with melanoma.

The CDR3 region is CASSPRDQYNEQFF. CDR3 bases: TGTGCCAGCAGTCCGCGGGACCAGTACAATGAGCAGTTCTTC. V usage is TRBV27 and J usage is TRBJ2-1; D is possibly TRBD2 (6 bases). Trimming removed 5 bases at V and 4 bases at J, with 12 bases between. The germline V gene encodes CDR1 MNHEY and CDR2 SMNVEV (reference sequence). The CDR3 is made up of 14 amino acids.